This is a list of T cell receptor beta chains from one sample in a study of T cells in localized non-small cell lung cancer. Sequenced by immunoSEQ multiplex PCR; TCRdb stores in-frame clones only, minus some. Counted here are around 50,000 clones, around 87% occurring once; the ten biggest clones make up less than 20%. The sequencing used PBMCs, collected before any cancer treatment. All receptors come from a female donor with stage II lung adenocarcinoma. Each CDR3 is given with its conserved first and last residue. A D gene is named only where the DNA matches it firmly. Size values are once, few and many counts, or a class for expanded clones, and some rows have none.

j_gene: TRBJ1-5
v_gene: TRBV16
d_gene: -
abundance: -
len: 15
CDR3aa: CASSQSDTFNQPQHF
CDR3nt: TGTGCCAGCAGCCAATCGGACACCTTCAATCAGCCCCAGCATTTT

j_gene: TRBJ1-1
v_gene: TRBV5-1
d_gene: TRBD1
abundance: -
len: 18
CDR3aa: CASSPFRGDSHTDTEAFF
CDR3nt: TGCGCCAGCAGCCCCTTTAGGGGGGACAGCCATACCGATACTGAAGCTTTCTTT

j_gene: TRBJ1-6
v_gene: TRBV15
d_gene: TRBD1
abundance: -
len: 15
CDR3aa: CATSRKTGEGSPLHF
CDR3nt: TGTGCCACCAGCAGAAAGACAGGGGAGGGTTCACCCCTCCACTTT

j_gene: TRBJ2-1
v_gene: TRBV30
d_gene: -
abundance: -
len: 14
CDR3aa: CAGQGGVSYNEQFF
CDR3nt: TGTGCCGGCCAGGGCGGGGTCTCCTACAATGAGCAGTTCTTC

j_gene: TRBJ2-5
v_gene: TRBV7-2
d_gene: TRBD1
abundance: -
len: 12
CDR3aa: CASSRQGETQYF
CDR3nt: TGTGCCAGCAGCCGACAGGGGGAGACCCAGTACTTC

j_gene: TRBJ1-1
v_gene: TRBV5-5
d_gene: TRBD1
abundance: -
len: 15
CDR3aa: CASSLRQGENTEAFF
CDR3nt: TGTGCCAGCAGCTTAAGACAGGGGGAGAACACTGAAGCTTTCTTT

j_gene: TRBJ1-1
v_gene: TRBV10-3
d_gene: -
abundance: -
len: 14
CDR3aa: CAISEVGGNTEAFF
CDR3nt: TGTGCCATCAGTGAGGTAGGGGGTAACACTGAAGCTTTCTTC

j_gene: TRBJ2-5
v_gene: TRBV7-2
d_gene: -
abundance: once
len: 15
CDR3aa: CASSFGLAYSETQYF
CDR3nt: TGTGCCAGCAGCTTCGGGCTAGCGTACTCAGAGACCCAGTACTTC

j_gene: TRBJ2-7
v_gene: TRBV7-8
d_gene: TRBD1
abundance: -
len: 15
CDR3aa: CASSLAGTGGHEQYF
CDR3nt: TGTGCCAGCAGCTTAGCCGGGACAGGGGGACACGAGCAGTACTTC

j_gene: TRBJ2-1
v_gene: TRBV7-3
d_gene: -
abundance: -
len: 15
CDR3aa: CASSRAAGPYNEQFF
CDR3nt: TGTGCCAGCAGCCGAGCGGCCGGGCCCTACAATGAGCAGTTCTTC

j_gene: TRBJ2-1
v_gene: TRBV6-5
d_gene: -
abundance: -
len: 15
CDR3aa: CASSYGRDLYNEQFF
CDR3nt: TGTGCCAGCAGTTACGGCCGGGACCTTTACAATGAGCAGTTCTTC

j_gene: TRBJ1-2
v_gene: TRBV29-1
d_gene: TRBD1
abundance: -
len: 13
CDR3aa: CSVATGGNYGYTF
CDR3nt: TGCAGCGTGGCTACAGGGGGCAACTATGGCTACACCTTC

j_gene: TRBJ1-1
v_gene: TRBV30
d_gene: -
abundance: -
len: 14
CDR3aa: CAWRMWSLNTEAFF
CDR3nt: TGTGCCTGGAGAATGTGGAGCCTGAACACTGAAGCTTTCTTT

j_gene: TRBJ1-2
v_gene: TRBV14
d_gene: TRBD1
abundance: -
len: 16
CDR3aa: CASSPGQGAANYGYTF
CDR3nt: TGTGCCAGCAGCCCGGGACAGGGCGCTGCTAACTATGGCTACACCTTC

j_gene: TRBJ2-3
v_gene: TRBV4-2
d_gene: -
abundance: -
len: 13
CDR3aa: CASSQAQQDTQYF
CDR3nt: TGTGCCAGCAGCCAAGCTCAACAAGATACGCAGTATTTT

j_gene: TRBJ2-5
v_gene: TRBV7-9
d_gene: TRBD1
abundance: -
len: 14
CDR3aa: CASSFDRGRETQYF
CDR3nt: TGTGCCAGCAGCTTTGACAGGGGGAGGGAGACCCAGTACTTC

j_gene: TRBJ2-7
v_gene: TRBV27
d_gene: TRBD1
abundance: -
len: 15
CDR3aa: CASSLGTGRSYEQYF
CDR3nt: TGTGCCAGCAGTTTAGGGACAGGGCGCTCCTACGAGCAGTACTTC

j_gene: TRBJ2-3
v_gene: TRBV15
d_gene: TRBD1
abundance: -
len: 16
CDR3aa: CATSGPRGIGTDTQYF
CDR3nt: TGTGCCACCAGCGGACCCAGGGGGATTGGCACAGATACGCAGTATTTT

j_gene: TRBJ1-1
v_gene: TRBV18
d_gene: TRBD1
abundance: -
len: 21
CDR3aa: CASSTGSDRFLGGRMNTEAFF
CDR3nt: TGTGCCAGCTCAACAGGGTCGGACAGGTTTTTAGGAGGAAGGATGAACACTGAAGCTTTCTTT

j_gene: TRBJ2-1
v_gene: TRBV9
d_gene: TRBD2
abundance: -
len: 17
CDR3aa: CASSAHLAGGRYNEQFF
CDR3nt: TGTGCCAGCAGCGCCCACCTCGCGGGGGGGCGGTACAATGAGCAGTTCTTC

j_gene: TRBJ1-6
v_gene: TRBV4-2
d_gene: -
abundance: few
len: 14
CDR3aa: CASSQARGNSPLHF
CDR3nt: TGTGCCAGCAGCCAAGCCAGGGGTAATTCACCCCTCCACTTT

j_gene: TRBJ2-2
v_gene: TRBV6-4
d_gene: TRBD1
abundance: -
len: 17
CDR3aa: CASSDGRDRTNTGELFF
CDR3nt: TGTGCCAGCAGTGACGGCCGGGACAGGACTAACACCGGGGAGCTGTTTTTT

j_gene: TRBJ2-7
v_gene: TRBV5-1
d_gene: TRBD1
abundance: once
len: 16
CDR3aa: CASSLIGTATPYEQYF
CDR3nt: TGCGCCAGCAGCTTGATCGGGACAGCAACACCCTACGAGCAGTACTTC

j_gene: TRBJ1-6
v_gene: TRBV5-1
d_gene: TRBD1
abundance: -
len: 14
CDR3aa: CASRPTGGYSPLHF
CDR3nt: TGCGCCAGCAGGCCGACAGGGGGGTATTCACCCCTCCACTTT